These 32 T cell receptor beta chains were all obtained from the same sample, sequenced in a study of lymphopenia after photon versus proton radiotherapy. Generated by immunoSEQ multiplex PCR, the TCRdb table keeps only in-frame clones and is missing some. The table shows 22,000 or so clones, with 80% to 95% occurring only once. This specimen was peripheral blood, taken from a patient treated with proton-based radiotherapy. Receptors originate from a woman aged 70-85 years with pancreatic cancer. Some clones in this sample may be carry-over from other donors' samples.

The chain uses TRBV30 and TRBJ2-1; 13 nucleotides align to TRBD2. The CDR3 consists of 13 residues. Unmatched junction bases numbered 4, after V lost 5 bases and J lost 9 bases. The germline V gene has CDR1 GTSNPN and CDR2 SVGIG (reference sequence). This CDR3 is CAWRLAGGFEQFF. In nucleotides, the CDR3 is TGTGCCTGGCGACTAGCGGGAGGATTTGAGCAGTTCTTC. The full variable domain, rest sourced from reference TRBV30 and TRBJ2-1, is SQTIHQWPATLVQPVGSPLSLECTVEGTSNPNLYWYRQAAGRGLQLLFYSVGIGQISSEVPQNLSASRPQDRQFILSSKKLLLSDSGFYLCAWRLAGGFEQFFGPGTRLTVL.

This clone was observed a single time. The chain joins TRBV19 to TRBJ1-2; D is possibly TRBD1 (6 bases). V dropped 7 bases and J dropped 7 bases, with 19 bases sitting between them. The CDR3 spans 14 residues. CDR1 is LNHDA and CDR2 is SQIVND in the germline V gene (reference sequence). Here the CDR3 DNA reads TGTGCCAGTACCCCCGGGACAATCCCAGGTGGCTACACCTTC. It is translated as CASTPGTIPGGYTF.

V is TRBV25-1 and J is TRBJ1-3; TRBD1 matches 7 bases. CDR1 and CDR2 (germline): MGHDK, SYGVNS. The J segment lost 2 bases and the V segment lost 4 bases, leaving 8 bases of the junction unmatched. The CDR3 has 16 residues. CDR3 sequence: CASSGLDTGAGNTIYF. The CDR3 coding sequence is TGTGCCAGCAGTGGCCTAGACACAGGGGCTGGAAACACCATATATTTT. The variable domain in full, with the rest retrieved from reference TRBV25-1 and TRBJ1-3, is EADIYQTPRYLVIGTGKKITLECSQTMGHDKMYWYQQDPGMELHLIHYSYGVNSTEKGDLSSESTVSRIRTEHFPLTLESARPSHTSQYLCASSGLDTGAGNTIYFGEGSWLTVV.

The chain links TRBV5-4 to TRBJ2-2, with D unresolved. The V and J ends lost 0 bases and 6 bases respectively, with 9 bases between them. The CDR3 spans 14 residues. In germline, CDR1 is SGHNT, CDR2 YYREEE (reference sequence). For the CDR3, the DNA is TGTGCCAGCAGCTTGGTGGGCGGATCCGGGGAGCTGTTTTTT. It encodes CASSLVGGSGELFF.

This chain connects TRBV29-1 to TRBJ1-6; D is uncertain. The CDR3 has 17 residues. In germline, CDR1 is SQVTM, CDR2 ANQGSEA. V lost 2 bases, J lost 2 bases, and 16 bases lay in between. CDR3: CSVEFGGLWTYNSPLHF. The CDR3 coding sequence is TGCAGCGTTGAATTTGGCGGCTTATGGACCTATAATTCACCCCTCCACTTT.

This rearrangement joins TRBV30 to TRBJ2-2, with no clear D. The CDR3 consists of 12 residues. Trimming removed 3 bases from V and 5 bases from J, with 7 bases in between. CDR1 and CDR2 from the germline V gene are GTSNPN and SVGIG (reference sequence). The CDR3 loop reads CAWSATTGELFF. The CDR3 DNA follows: TGTGCCTGGAGCGCCACGACCGGGGAGCTGTTTTTT.

This chain connects TRBV7-2 to TRBJ2-4, with D possibly TRBD1 on 6 matching bases. There are 15 residues in the CDR3. Germline V gene lookup returns CDR1 SGHTA and CDR2 FQGNSA. Trimming pared 5 bases from V and 5 bases from J, leaving 16 bases between. The CDR3 here is CASSPQGQYQNIQYF. CDR3 nucleotides: TGTGCCAGCAGCCCGCAAGGACAGTACCAAAACATTCAGTACTTC.

The V and J genes are TRBV7-9 and TRBJ2-1, with TRBD2 matching over 7 bases. V lost 2 bases to trimming and J lost 10 bases; unmatched junction nucleotides: 8. CDR1 SEHNR and CDR2 FQNEAQ come from the germline V gene (reference sequence). This CDR3 is built from 14 residues. CDR3 DNA: TGTGCCAGCAGCTTACACCAGCTAGCGGAGGAGCAGTTCTTC. This codes for CASSLHQLAEEQFF.

The rearrangement links TRBV19 to TRBJ2-1, with TRBD2 identical over 7 bases. The CDR3 length is 13 residues. Germline V lookup: CDR1 LNHDA, CDR2 SQIVND (reference sequence). The V gene end was trimmed by 5 bases and the J gene end by 5 bases; junction bases not matched to a gene: 3. Here the CDR3 reads CASSYRGDNEQFF. CDR3 nucleotide sequence: TGTGCCAGTAGTTACCGGGGGGACAATGAGCAGTTCTTC.

The chain combines TRBV28 with TRBJ1-5, with a tentative D call TRBD1 (5 bases). V was cut by 4 bases and J by 7 bases, with 14 bases left in between. CDR3 length equals 14 residues. Germline loops: CDR1 MDHEN, CDR2 SYDVKM. CDR3 residues: CASSWGVTGQPQHF. In DNA, the CDR3 is TGTGCCAGCAGTTGGGGGGTCACTGGGCAGCCCCAGCATTTT.

The chain uses TRBV19 and TRBJ1-4; a possible D gene is TRBD1 (6 bases). The CDR3 spans 14 residues. Trimming took 4 bases from V and 8 from J, leaving 14 bases between them. Germline values: CDR1 LNHDA, CDR2 SQIVND (reference sequence). The CDR3 sequence: CASSRGHRLEKLFF. DNA of the CDR3: TGTGCCAGTAGTAGGGGACATCGACTCGAAAAACTGTTTTTT.

The chain couples TRBV6-5 to TRBJ1-1; possible D gene TRBD1, 6 bases. Per germline, CDR1 MNHEY and CDR2 SVGAGI. The CDR3 runs to 13 residues. The germline V and J ends were trimmed by 4 bases and 3 bases, with 9 bases remaining between them. CDR3 protein: CASSWGAYTEAFF. DNA of the CDR3: TGTGCCAGCAGTTGGGGGGCTTACACTGAAGCTTTCTTT.

The genes are TRBV7-9 and TRBJ2-3, with 9 bases aligning to TRBD2. The V gene's germline CDR1 is SEHNR and CDR2 FQNEAQ (reference sequence). CDR3 length equals 16 residues. Trimming at V came to 1 base and at J to 2 bases, leaving 4 bases not matched to a gene. Written as DNA, the CDR3 is TGTGCCAGCAGCTTAGTTCTAGCGGGAACCACAGATACGCAGTATTTT. It encodes CASSLVLAGTTDTQYF.

The J gene is TRBJ2-4, the V gene TRBV5-1; no reliable D call. V gave up 1 base and J gave up 8 bases, with 4 bases separating them. The length of the CDR3 is 11 residues. CDR1 is SGHRS and CDR2 is YFSETQ in the germline V gene. Written as DNA, the CDR3 is TGCGCCAGCAGCTTGATGGACATTCAGTACTTC. Its protein is CASSLMDIQYF.

This chain links TRBV6-6 with TRBJ1-5, with D uncertain. CDR1 is MNHNY and CDR2 is SVGAGI in the germline V gene (reference sequence). The CDR3 sequence is 13 residues long. V dropped 6 bases and J dropped 3 bases, with 9 bases sitting between them. The CDR3 reads CASRSIDNQPQHF. The CDR3 nucleotides read TGTGCCAGCAGGAGCATTGACAATCAGCCCCAGCATTTT.

In its sample, this clone was seen once. V and J are TRBV11-3 and TRBJ2-7; D is unresolved. There are 13 residues in the CDR3. Per germline, CDR1 SGHNT and CDR2 YENEEA. V lost 6 bases to trimming and J lost 1 base, with 10 bases between them. CDR3 nucleotides: TGTGCCAGCAGAGTCCCAGAATCCTACGAGCAGTACTTC. It specifies CASRVPESYEQYF.

The CDR3 region is CASSSIQGAHQPQHF. Here the CDR3 DNA reads TGTGCCAGCAGCTCCATACAGGGGGCGCATCAGCCCCAGCATTTT. V and J are TRBV7-8 and TRBJ1-5; 9 nucleotides line up with TRBD1. V trimming: 4 bases; J trimming: 5 bases; junction bases outside the gene matches: 6. The CDR3 contains 15 residues. In germline, CDR1 is SGHVS, CDR2 FQNEAQ.

V usage is TRBV6-1 and J usage is TRBJ2-3; 12 positions agree with TRBD2. CDR3 length: 16 residues. V shed 4 bases, J shed 5 bases, and the junction held 7 bases outside the gene matches. Germline V gives CDR1 MNHNS, CDR2 SASEGT. CDR3 DNA sequence: TGTGCCAGCAGTGGACCTAGCGGGAGGGTGGGAGATACGCAGTATTTT. This gives the protein CASSGPSGRVGDTQYF.

This chain joins TRBV7-2 and TRBJ1-5, with no clear D. Germline V gives CDR1 SGHTA, CDR2 FQGNSA. V gave up 4 bases and J gave up 0 bases, with 19 bases separating them. There are 18 residues in the CDR3. CDR3 nucleotide sequence: TGTGCCAGCAGCTCCCGTCCGGGTACGGGGTTTAGCAATCAGCCCCAGCATTTT. This sequence encodes CASSSRPGTGFSNQPQHF.

This clone was seen a few times. The gene calls are TRBV19 and TRBJ1-1; D not resolved. The germline CDR1 and CDR2 sequences are LNHDA and SQIVND (reference sequence). This CDR3 is 12 amino acids long. Deletions cut 6 bases from V and 1 base from J, with 6 bases between. CDR3 loop: CASRPPNTEAFF. In DNA form, the CDR3 reads TGTGCCAGTAGGCCCCCGAACACTGAAGCTTTCTTT.

This rearrangement joins TRBV19 to TRBJ2-3; unclear D gene. Germline V CDR1 and CDR2: LNHDA, SQIVND (reference sequence). The V end lost 5 bases, the J end lost 4 bases, and 13 bases lay between the germline ends. There are 14 residues in the CDR3. CDR3 sequence: CASSSGSRADTQYF. CDR3 nucleotide sequence: TGTGCCAGTAGTTCCGGGTCAAGGGCAGATACGCAGTATTTT.

The chain recombines TRBV19 with TRBJ2-7; TRBD2 agrees at 7 bases. The CDR3 contains 16 residues. Looked up from germline, CDR1 is LNHDA and CDR2 is SQIVND (reference sequence). Germline trimming cut 0 bases from V and 7 bases from J; bases unmatched to any gene: 12. The CDR3 here is CASSIEASGFLGEQYF. The CDR3 DNA sequence: TGTGCCAGTAGTATAGAGGCTAGCGGCTTTTTGGGGGAGCAGTACTTC.

The chain employs TRBV6-6 and TRBJ2-7; 9 bases align to TRBD2. The trim removed 6 bases at V and 5 bases at J, leaving 11 bases unmatched. This CDR3 contains 15 residues. The germline CDR1 and CDR2 sequences are MNHNY and SVGAGI (reference sequence). The CDR3 protein is CASSPQFGTSHEQYF. CDR3 sequence (DNA): TGTGCCAGCAGCCCTCAGTTCGGGACTAGCCACGAGCAGTACTTC.

V usage is TRBV29-1 and J usage is TRBJ1-4; unclear D gene. Per the germline V gene, CDR1 is SQVTM and CDR2 is ANQGSEA. CDR3 size: 10 residues. The V end lost 3 bases, the J end lost 8 bases, and 4 bases lay between the germline ends. The CDR3 loop reads CSVEKEKLFF. The CDR3 nucleotides read TGCAGCGTTGAGAAGGAAAAACTGTTTTTT.

This chain uses TRBV28 with TRBJ2-7; D uncertain. Trimming cost V 2 bases and J 6 bases, with 14 bases left between them. Per the germline V gene, CDR1 is MDHEN and CDR2 is SYDVKM. The length of the CDR3 is 14 residues. The CDR3 nucleotides read TGTGCCAGCAGTTTAAACGGCGTGAACTCCGAGCAGTACTTC. Translating it yields CASSLNGVNSEQYF.

The chain employs TRBV28 and TRBJ1-4, with TRBD1 identical over 7 bases. The CDR3 contains 16 residues. J was trimmed by 6 bases and V by 6 bases; bases with no gene match: 13. Germline loops: CDR1 MDHEN, CDR2 SYDVKM. The CDR3 protein is CASSPTPYRGDEKLFF. CDR3 bases: TGTGCCAGCAGCCCCACCCCTTACAGGGGTGATGAAAAACTGTTTTTT.

With respect to this clone: Within the sample, other DNA sequences also encode this same CDR3. V gene TRBV7-2 combines with J gene TRBJ2-5, with 11 bases lining up with TRBD1. V dropped 1 base and J dropped 7; count of bases not matched to a gene: 5. This CDR3 region has 15 residues. CDR1 SGHTA and CDR2 FQGNSA come from the germline V gene. CDR3 sequence: CASSLVGTGGGTQYF. CDR3 in DNA: TGTGCCAGCAGCTTAGTGGGGACAGGGGGTGGGACCCAGTACTTC.

The V and J genes are TRBV7-2 and TRBJ2-7; 9 nucleotides agree with TRBD1. V shed 7 bases, J shed 6 bases, and the junction held 10 bases outside the gene matches. This CDR3 comprises 14 residues. Germline CDR1 SGHTA, CDR2 FQGNSA. CDR3 amino acids: CASNLGQGAGEQYF. CDR3 DNA sequence: TGTGCCAGCAACCTGGGACAGGGAGCTGGCGAGCAGTACTTC.

The CDR3: CASSPPKGGAYNSPLHF. In DNA form, the CDR3 reads TGTGCCAGCTCACCACCAAAGGGAGGCGCCTATAATTCACCCCTCCACTTT. This chain links TRBV18 with TRBJ1-6; D remains unclear. The CDR3 is 17 residues long. V gave up 0 bases and J gave up 2 bases, with 11 bases separating them. From germline, CDR1 is KGHSH and CDR2 LQKENI.

The chain joins TRBV19 to TRBJ1-1; D ambiguous. Trimming removed 4 bases at V and 3 bases at J, with 15 bases between. The CDR3 totals 15 residues. Germline V gene lookup returns CDR1 LNHDA and CDR2 SQIVND (reference sequence). The CDR3 loop is CASSNNREWDTEAFF. The CDR3 DNA is TGTGCCAGTAGTAACAATCGGGAGTGGGACACTGAAGCTTTCTTT.

J is TRBJ1-2 and V is TRBV5-6; 7 nucleotides line up with TRBD1. Trimming removed 0 bases from V and 7 bases from J; junction bases left unmatched: 3. The CDR3 spans 13 residues. Germline V gene data show CDR1 as SGHDT and CDR2 as YYEEEE. The CDR3 DNA reads as TGTGCCAGCAGCTTGGGTGACAGGGCTGGCTACACCTTC. Translating it yields CASSLGDRAGYTF.

The chain joins TRBV18 to TRBJ2-7, with 10 bases aligning to TRBD2. CDR1 KGHSH and CDR2 LQKENI come from the germline V gene. The CDR3 extends over 18 amino acids. J lost 0 bases, V lost 3 bases, and 11 bases had no gene match. Here the CDR3 reads CASSPKETSGTPSYEQYF. As DNA, the CDR3 is TGTGCCAGCTCACCCAAAGAAACTAGCGGGACCCCCTCCTACGAGCAGTACTTC. The variable domain in full, completed from reference TRBV18 and TRBJ2-7, reads NAGVMQNPRHLVRRRGQEARLRCSPMKGHSHVYWYRQLPEEGLKFMVYLQKENIIDESGMPKERFSAEFPKEGPSILRIQQVVRGDSAAYFCASSPKETSGTPSYEQYFGPGTRLTVT.